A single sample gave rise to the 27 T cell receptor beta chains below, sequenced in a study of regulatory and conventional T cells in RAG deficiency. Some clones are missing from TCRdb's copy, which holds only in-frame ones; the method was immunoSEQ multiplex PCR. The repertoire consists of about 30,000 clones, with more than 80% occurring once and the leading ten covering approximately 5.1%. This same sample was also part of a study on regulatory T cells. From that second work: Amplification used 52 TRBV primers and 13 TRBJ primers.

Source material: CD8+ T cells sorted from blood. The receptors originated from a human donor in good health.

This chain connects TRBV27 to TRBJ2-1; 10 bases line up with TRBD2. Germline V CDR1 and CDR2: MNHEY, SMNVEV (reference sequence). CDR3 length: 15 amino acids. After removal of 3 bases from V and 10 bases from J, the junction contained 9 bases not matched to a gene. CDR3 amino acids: CASSFYASGGGEQFF. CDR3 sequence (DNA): TGTGCCAGCAGTTTTTATGCCAGCGGGGGGGGCGAGCAGTTCTTC.

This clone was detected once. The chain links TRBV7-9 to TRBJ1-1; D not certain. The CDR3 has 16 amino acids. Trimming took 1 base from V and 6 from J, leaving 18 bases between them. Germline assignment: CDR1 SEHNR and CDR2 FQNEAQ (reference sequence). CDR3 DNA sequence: TGTGCCAGCAGCTTAGATGCGGGGAGCGGTTCCGCTGAAGCTTTCTTT. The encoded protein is CASSLDAGSGSAEAFF.

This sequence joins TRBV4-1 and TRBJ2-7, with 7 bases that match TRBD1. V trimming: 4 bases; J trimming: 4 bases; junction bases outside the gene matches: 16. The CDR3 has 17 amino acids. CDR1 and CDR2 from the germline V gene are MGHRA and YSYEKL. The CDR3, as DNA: TGCGCCAGCAGCCCCCGACACGACAGGGACCTTGGTTACGAGCAGTACTTC. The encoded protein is CASSPRHDRDLGYEQYF.

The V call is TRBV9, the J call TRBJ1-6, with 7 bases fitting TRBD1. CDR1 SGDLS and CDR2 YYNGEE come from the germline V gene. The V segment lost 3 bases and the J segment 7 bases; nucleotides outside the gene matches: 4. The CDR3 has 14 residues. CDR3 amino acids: CASSEGQPNSPLHF. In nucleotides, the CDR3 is TGTGCCAGCAGCGAGGGACAGCCGAATTCACCCCTCCACTTT.

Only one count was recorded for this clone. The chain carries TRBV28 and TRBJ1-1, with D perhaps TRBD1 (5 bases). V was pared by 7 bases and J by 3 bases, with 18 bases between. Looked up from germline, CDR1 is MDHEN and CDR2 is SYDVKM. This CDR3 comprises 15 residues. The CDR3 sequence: CASTWELGRDTEAFF. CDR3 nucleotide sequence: TGTGCCAGCACCTGGGAGCTGGGGCGGGACACTGAAGCTTTCTTT.

CDR3 protein: CASSYSMAGDIGYTF. The CDR3, as DNA: TGTGCCAGCAGTTACTCGATGGCAGGGGACATTGGCTACACCTTC. The chain combines TRBV6-5 with TRBJ1-2; possible D gene TRBD1, 6 bases. V lost 0 bases, J lost 7 bases, and 15 bases lay in between. Germline loops: CDR1 MNHEY, CDR2 SVGAGI. This CDR3 is 15 amino acids long.

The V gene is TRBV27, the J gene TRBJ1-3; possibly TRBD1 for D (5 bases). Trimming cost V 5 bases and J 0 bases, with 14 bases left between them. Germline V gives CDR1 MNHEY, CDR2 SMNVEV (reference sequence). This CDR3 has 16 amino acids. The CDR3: CASSPSPTASGNTIYF. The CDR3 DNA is TGTGCCAGCAGTCCATCCCCGACAGCCTCTGGAAACACCATATATTTT.

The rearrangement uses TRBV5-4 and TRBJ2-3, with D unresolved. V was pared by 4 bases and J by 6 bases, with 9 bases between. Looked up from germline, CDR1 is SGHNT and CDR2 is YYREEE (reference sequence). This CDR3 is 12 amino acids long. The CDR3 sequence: CASSPGSDTQYF. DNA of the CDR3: TGTGCCAGCAGCCCCGGGTCGGATACGCAGTATTTT.

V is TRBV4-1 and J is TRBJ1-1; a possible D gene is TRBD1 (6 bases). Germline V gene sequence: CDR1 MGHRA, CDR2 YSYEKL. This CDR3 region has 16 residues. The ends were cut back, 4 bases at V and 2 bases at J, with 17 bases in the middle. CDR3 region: CASSPRTDRINTEAFF. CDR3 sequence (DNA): TGCGCCAGCAGCCCGCGAACGGACAGAATAAACACTGAAGCTTTCTTT.

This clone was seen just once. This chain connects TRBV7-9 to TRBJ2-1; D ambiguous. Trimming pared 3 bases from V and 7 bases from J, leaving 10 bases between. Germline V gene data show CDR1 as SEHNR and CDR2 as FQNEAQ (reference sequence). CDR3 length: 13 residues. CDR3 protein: CASSFEVSNEQFF. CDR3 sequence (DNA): TGTGCCAGCAGCTTCGAGGTTAGTAATGAGCAGTTCTTC.

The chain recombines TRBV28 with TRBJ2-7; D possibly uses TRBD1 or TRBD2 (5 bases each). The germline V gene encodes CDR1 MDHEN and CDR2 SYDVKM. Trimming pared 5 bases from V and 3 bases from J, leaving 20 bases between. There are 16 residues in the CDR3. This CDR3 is CASSPTGTSEYYEQYF. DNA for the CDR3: TGTGCCAGCAGTCCAACCGGGACGTCAGAATACTACGAGCAGTACTTC.

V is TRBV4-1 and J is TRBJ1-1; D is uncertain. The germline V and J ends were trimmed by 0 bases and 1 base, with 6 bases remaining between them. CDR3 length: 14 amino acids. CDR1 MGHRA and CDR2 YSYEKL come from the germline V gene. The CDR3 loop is CASSQDIGNTEAFF. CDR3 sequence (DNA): TGCGCCAGCAGCCAAGATATAGGGAACACTGAAGCTTTCTTT.

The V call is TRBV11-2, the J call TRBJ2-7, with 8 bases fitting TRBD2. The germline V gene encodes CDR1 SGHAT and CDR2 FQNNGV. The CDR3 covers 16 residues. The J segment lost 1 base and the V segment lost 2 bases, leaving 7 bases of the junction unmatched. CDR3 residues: CASSLPGTRDSYEQYF. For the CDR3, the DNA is TGTGCCAGCAGCTTACCTGGGACTAGAGATTCCTACGAGCAGTACTTC.

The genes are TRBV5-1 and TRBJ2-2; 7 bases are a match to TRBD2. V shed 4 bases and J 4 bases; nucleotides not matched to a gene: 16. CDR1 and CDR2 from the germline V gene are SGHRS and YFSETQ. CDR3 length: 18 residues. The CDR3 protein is CASSGAAGEFGSTGELFF. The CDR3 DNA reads TGCGCCAGCAGCGGTGCGGCGGGGGAATTTGGGAGCACCGGGGAGCTGTTTTTT.

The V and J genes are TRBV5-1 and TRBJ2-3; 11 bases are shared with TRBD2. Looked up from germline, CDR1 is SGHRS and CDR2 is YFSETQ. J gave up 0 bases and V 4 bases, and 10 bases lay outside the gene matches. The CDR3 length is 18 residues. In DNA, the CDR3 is TGCGCCAGCAGCACCGGGACTAGCGGTGTGACTAGCACAGATACGCAGTATTTT. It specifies CASSTGTSGVTSTDTQYF.

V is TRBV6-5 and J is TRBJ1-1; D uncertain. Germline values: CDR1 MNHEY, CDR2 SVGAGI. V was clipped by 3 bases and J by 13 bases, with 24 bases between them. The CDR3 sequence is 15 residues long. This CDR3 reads CASSYSLGPVMGVFF. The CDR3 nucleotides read TGTGCCAGCAGTTATAGTCTCGGACCGGTTATGGGTGTTTTCTTT.

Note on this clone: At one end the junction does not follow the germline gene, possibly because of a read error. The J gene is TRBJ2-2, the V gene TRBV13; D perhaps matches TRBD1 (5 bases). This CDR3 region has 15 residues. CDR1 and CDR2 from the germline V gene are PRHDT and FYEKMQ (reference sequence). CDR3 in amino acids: CAGSLTPGLSGELFF. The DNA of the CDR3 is TGTGCCGGCAGCTTAACGCCAGGGTTGAGCGGGGAGCTGTTTTTT.

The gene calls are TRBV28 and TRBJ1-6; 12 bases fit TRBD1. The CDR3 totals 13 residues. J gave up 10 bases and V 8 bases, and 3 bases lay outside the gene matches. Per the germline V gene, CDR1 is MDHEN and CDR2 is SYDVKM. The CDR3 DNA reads TGTGCCAGCGGGACAGGGGGCACCTCACCCCTCCACTTT. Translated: CASGTGGTSPLHF.

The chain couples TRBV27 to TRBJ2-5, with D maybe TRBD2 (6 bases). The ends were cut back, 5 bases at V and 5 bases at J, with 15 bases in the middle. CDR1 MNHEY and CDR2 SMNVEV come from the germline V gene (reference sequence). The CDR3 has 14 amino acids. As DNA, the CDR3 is TGTGCCAGCAGTCCCTCTTGGAGCGGGGAGACCCAGTACTTC. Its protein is CASSPSWSGETQYF.

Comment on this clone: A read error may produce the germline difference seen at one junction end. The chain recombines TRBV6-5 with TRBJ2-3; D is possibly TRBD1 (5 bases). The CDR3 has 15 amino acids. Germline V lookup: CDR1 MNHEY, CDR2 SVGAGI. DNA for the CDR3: TGTGCCAGCAGTGACTCGACAGATTGGACAGATACGCAGTATTTT. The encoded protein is CASSDSTDWTDTQYF.

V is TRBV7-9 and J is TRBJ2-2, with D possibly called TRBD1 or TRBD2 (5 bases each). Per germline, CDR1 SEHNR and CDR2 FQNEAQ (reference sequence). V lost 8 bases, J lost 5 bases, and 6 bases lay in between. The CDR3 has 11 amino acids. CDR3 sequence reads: CASGGTGELFF. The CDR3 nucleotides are TGTGCCAGCGGGGGTACCGGGGAGCTGTTTTTT.

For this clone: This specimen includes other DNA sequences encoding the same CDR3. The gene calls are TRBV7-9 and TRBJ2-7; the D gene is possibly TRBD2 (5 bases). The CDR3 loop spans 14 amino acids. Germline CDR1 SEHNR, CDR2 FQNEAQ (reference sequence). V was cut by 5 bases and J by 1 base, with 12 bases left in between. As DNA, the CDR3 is TGTGCCAGCAGCCCCGGGCGGGTATCCTACGAGCAGTACTTC. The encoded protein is CASSPGRVSYEQYF.

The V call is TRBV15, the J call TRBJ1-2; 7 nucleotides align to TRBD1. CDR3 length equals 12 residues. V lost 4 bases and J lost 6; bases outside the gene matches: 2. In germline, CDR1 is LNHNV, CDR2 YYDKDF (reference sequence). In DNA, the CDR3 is TGTGCCACCAGCACAGGGGGGGATGGCTACACCTTC. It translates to CATSTGGDGYTF. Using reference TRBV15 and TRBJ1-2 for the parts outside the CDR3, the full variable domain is DAMVIQNPRYQVTQFGKPVTLSCSQTLNHNVMYWYQQKSSQAPKLLFHYYDKDFNNEADTPDNFQSRRPNTSFCFLDIRSPGLGDTAMYLCATSTGGDGYTFGSGTRLTVV.

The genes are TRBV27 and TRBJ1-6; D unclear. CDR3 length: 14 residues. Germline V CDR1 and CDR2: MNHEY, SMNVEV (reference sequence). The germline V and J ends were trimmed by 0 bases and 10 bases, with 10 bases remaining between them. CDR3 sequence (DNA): TGTGCCAGCAGTTTATCCCCGGGAAGGTCACCCCTCCACTTT. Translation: CASSLSPGRSPLHF.

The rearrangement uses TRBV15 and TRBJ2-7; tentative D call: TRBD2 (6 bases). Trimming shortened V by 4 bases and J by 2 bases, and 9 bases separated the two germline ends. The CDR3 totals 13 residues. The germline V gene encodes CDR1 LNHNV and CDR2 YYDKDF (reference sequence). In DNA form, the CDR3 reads TGTGCCACCAGCACGGGGGTGGCCTACGAGCAGTACTTC. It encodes CATSTGVAYEQYF.

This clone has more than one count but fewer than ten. The DNA for the CDR3 is TGTGCCAGTAGTATAACCGGGGGAGGTTCACCCCTCCACTTT. Protein product: CASSITGGGSPLHF. The gene calls are TRBV19 and TRBJ1-6; perhaps TRBD1 as D (5 bases). V was pared by 2 bases and J by 9 bases, with 11 bases between. CDR1 and CDR2 from the germline V gene are LNHDA and SQIVND (reference sequence). The CDR3 consists of 14 residues.

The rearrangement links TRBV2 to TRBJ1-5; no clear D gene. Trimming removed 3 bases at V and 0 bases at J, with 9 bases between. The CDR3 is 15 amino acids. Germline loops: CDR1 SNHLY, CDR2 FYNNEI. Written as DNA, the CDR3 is TGTGCCAGCAGTGAGTGGCAGGCTAGCAATCAGCCCCAGCATTTT. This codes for CASSEWQASNQPQHF. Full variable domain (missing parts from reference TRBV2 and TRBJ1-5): EPEVTQTPSHQVTQMGQEVILRCVPISNHLYFYWYRQILGQKVEFLVSFYNNEISEKSEIFDDQFSVERPDGSNFTLKIRSTKLEDSAMYFCASSEWQASNQPQHFGDGTRLSIL.